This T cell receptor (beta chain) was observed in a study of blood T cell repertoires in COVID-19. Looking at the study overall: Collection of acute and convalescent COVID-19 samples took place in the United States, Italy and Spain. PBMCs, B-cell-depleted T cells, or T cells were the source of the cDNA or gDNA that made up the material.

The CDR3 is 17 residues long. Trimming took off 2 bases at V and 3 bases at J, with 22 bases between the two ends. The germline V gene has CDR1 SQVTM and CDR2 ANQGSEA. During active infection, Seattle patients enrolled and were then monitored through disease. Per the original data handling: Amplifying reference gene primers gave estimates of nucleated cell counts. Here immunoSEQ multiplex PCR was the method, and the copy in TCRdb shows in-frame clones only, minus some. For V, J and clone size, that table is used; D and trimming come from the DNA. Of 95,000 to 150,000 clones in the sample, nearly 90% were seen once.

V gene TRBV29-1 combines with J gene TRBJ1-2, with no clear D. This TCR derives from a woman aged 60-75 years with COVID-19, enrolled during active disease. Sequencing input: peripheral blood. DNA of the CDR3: TGCAGCGTTGAATCCGCGGAGGGTATGAGATGGGACTATGGCTACACCTTC. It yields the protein CSVESAEGMRWDYGYTF.